These 29 T cell receptor beta chains share one sample of origin, sequenced in a study of a mutant IDH1 vaccine in newly diagnosed glioma (dated by TCRdb to the early 2020s). Explained via the paper, the time point label denotes: week 5, during vaccination. Every vaccine dose consisted of 300 ug of a 20-mer mutant IDH1 peptide in Montanide, administered subcutaneously together with topical imiquimod. Library method: the immunoSEQ multiplex PCR assay. TCRdb retrieved this table from immuneACCESS and kept in-frame rearrangements only. Not all clones are present; in checked studies, unresolved V genes account for under half, and no reason is known for the remainder. Here the sample has 49,000 or so clones; 78% occur a single time. Roughly 1.8% of the sample goes to the ten largest clones. Their target antigens are unknown. The starting material was PBMCs, obtained from a glioma patient whose treatment included an IDH1 peptide vaccine. The source of these receptors is a woman aged 35 to 49 with glioma.

This clone has only a few counts. The chain has TRBV7-2 and TRBJ1-4; D gene ambiguous. Looked up from germline, CDR1 is SGHTA and CDR2 is FQGNSA. There are 12 residues in the CDR3. Trimming cost V 2 bases and J 3 bases, with 1 base left between them. CDR3 coding DNA: TGTGCCAGCAGCTTATCTAATGAAAAACTGTTTTTT. It encodes CASSLSNEKLFF.

This chain uses TRBV18 with TRBJ2-1; 7 bases map to TRBD1. Germline-derived CDR1 and CDR2 are KGHSH and LQKENI. The CDR3 is 16 amino acids. V lost 6 bases, J lost 0 bases, and 8 bases stayed unmatched. CDR3 sequence reads: CASSPRTGDSYNEQFF. Here the CDR3 DNA reads TGTGCCAGCTCGCCCCGTACAGGGGACTCCTACAATGAGCAGTTCTTC.

The V and J genes are TRBV7-2 and TRBJ1-5; D ambiguous. The CDR3 extends over 15 amino acids. Per germline, CDR1 SGHTA and CDR2 FQGNSA. With 4 bases removed from V and 5 bases from J, the gap between germline ends came to 15 bases. The CDR3 nucleotides read TGTGCCAGCAGCTCGTTCGGCAGACGTTATCAGCCCCAGCATTTT. Residues: CASSSFGRRYQPQHF.

This clone was found once. The chain employs TRBV11-2 and TRBJ2-7; the match to TRBD2 covers 8 bases. This CDR3 comprises 12 residues. Germline V gene data show CDR1 as SGHAT and CDR2 as FQNNGV. The CDR3 protein is CAAGTGGVEQYF. The CDR3 nucleotides are TGTGCAGCGGGGACCGGGGGGGTTGAGCAGTACTTC.

This clone was counted a few times. The genes are TRBV6-5 and TRBJ1-1; weak D call: TRBD1 (5 bases). V lost 6 bases and J 3 bases, leaving 17 bases between the germline ends. The germline V gene encodes CDR1 MNHEY and CDR2 SVGAGI. This CDR3 comprises 15 residues. The CDR3 nucleotides read TGTGCCAGCAGCTCAATACGGGGGTGGGACACTGAAGCTTTCTTT. Translating it yields CASSSIRGWDTEAFF.

V and J are TRBV10-1 and TRBJ2-2; D call uncertain. This CDR3 has 12 amino acids. Looked up from germline, CDR1 is WNHNN and CDR2 is SYGVQD (reference sequence). The V end lost 6 bases, the J end lost 2 bases, and 4 bases lay between the germline ends. CDR3 sequence reads: CASRDNTGELFF. The CDR3 DNA reads TGCGCCAGCAGGGACAACACCGGGGAGCTGTTTTTT.

The sample holds a few counts of this clone. This rearrangement joins TRBV27 to TRBJ1-5, with D hard to call. The CDR3 runs 14 residues. CDR1 is MNHEY and CDR2 is SMNVEV in the germline V gene (reference sequence). V was trimmed by 4 bases and J by 2 bases, leaving 9 bases between them. This CDR3 reads CASSSWGGNQPQHF. DNA of the CDR3: TGTGCCAGCAGTTCGTGGGGAGGCAATCAGCCCCAGCATTTT.

A single count supports this clone. The genes are TRBV9 and TRBJ2-1; 11 bases map to TRBD2. The CDR3 is made up of 18 amino acids. Germline V gene lookup returns CDR1 SGDLS and CDR2 YYNGEE. Trimming removed 0 bases from V and 5 bases from J; junction bases left unmatched: 10. For the CDR3, the DNA is TGTGCCAGCAGCGTAGCGGGCGTAGCGGGGGGGCGGAACAATGAGCAGTTCTTC. This codes for CASSVAGVAGGRNNEQFF.

This chain connects TRBV4-3 to TRBJ2-7; D ambiguous. Looked up from germline, CDR1 is LGHNA and CDR2 is YSLEER. The CDR3 covers 14 residues. With 0 bases removed from V and 4 bases from J, the gap between germline ends came to 10 bases. DNA of the CDR3: TGCGCCAGCAGCCAAGATCGAAGAGGTTACGAGCAGTACTTC. Translating it yields CASSQDRRGYEQYF.

The chain is built from TRBV6-5 and TRBJ1-3, with unresolved D. This CDR3 region has 15 residues. Trimming stripped 5 bases from V and 4 bases from J, with 15 bases between. The germline V gene has CDR1 MNHEY and CDR2 SVGAGI. The chain's CDR3 is CASSLGVALGNTIYF. Here the CDR3 DNA reads TGTGCCAGCAGTCTGGGCGTTGCTTTGGGAAACACCATATATTTT.

This clone was counted a few times. This chain links TRBV7-9 with TRBJ2-4, with D perhaps TRBD2 (6 bases). V was trimmed by 4 bases and J by 0 bases, leaving 7 bases between them. The CDR3 sequence is 14 residues long. Germline values: CDR1 SEHNR, CDR2 FQNEAQ (reference sequence). CDR3 nucleotides: TGTGCCAGCAGCTGGGAGGTAGCCAAAAACATTCAGTACTTC. It is translated as CASSWEVAKNIQYF.

This clone was counted a few times. The V gene is TRBV5-1, the J gene TRBJ1-1, with D maybe TRBD1 (5 bases). CDR3 size: 16 residues. Germline values: CDR1 SGHRS, CDR2 YFSETQ. Trimming took off 2 bases at V and 5 bases at J, with 19 bases between the two ends. CDR3: CASSFLGEGRITEAFF. The CDR3 coding sequence is TGCGCCAGCAGCTTTCTCGGGGAGGGACGAATTACTGAAGCTTTCTTT. Supplemented by reference TRBV5-1 and TRBJ1-1, the full variable domain reads KAGVTQTPRYLIKTRGQQVTLSCSPISGHRSVSWYQQTPGQGLQFLFEYFSETQRNKGNFPGRFSGRQFSNSRSEMNVSTLELGDSALYLCASSFLGEGRITEAFFGQGTRLTVV.

This rearrangement joins TRBV6-1 to TRBJ2-3, with D possibly matching TRBD2 (7 bases). Trimming cost V 6 bases and J 6 bases, with 16 bases left between them. Per the germline V gene, CDR1 is MNHNS and CDR2 is SASEGT. The CDR3 contains 14 residues. CDR3 coding DNA: TGTGCCAGCAGCGGCCAACGGGGGGCCGATACGCAGTATTTT. Protein sequence: CASSGQRGADTQYF.

This clone was seen a handful of times. The chain has TRBV9 and TRBJ1-1; D call uncertain. The germline CDR1 and CDR2 sequences are SGDLS and YYNGEE. The CDR3 extends over 14 amino acids. The V gene lost 3 bases and the J gene lost 3 bases, with 12 bases spanning the gap. The CDR3 DNA reads as TGTGCCAGCAGCGAGAGAGAATCTTACACTGAAGCTTTCTTT. It translates to CASSERESYTEAFF. Drawing the rest from reference TRBV9 and TRBJ1-1, the complete variable domain is DSGVTQTPKHLITATGQRVTLRCSPRSGDLSVYWYQQSLDQGLQFLIQYYNGEERAKGNILERFSAQQFPDLHSELNLSSLELGDSALYFCASSERESYTEAFFGQGTRLTVV.

The CDR3 loop is CASSRAGSSYNEQFF. CDR3 coding DNA: TGTGCCAGCAGCCGAGCGGGAAGCTCCTACAATGAGCAGTTCTTC. The V and J genes are TRBV7-2 and TRBJ2-1; the match to TRBD2 covers 7 bases. Trimming cost V 5 bases and J 0 bases; bases outside gene matches: 4. CDR1 and CDR2 from the germline V gene are SGHTA and FQGNSA. This CDR3 is 15 amino acids long. Drawing the rest from reference TRBV7-2 and TRBJ2-1, the complete variable domain is GAGVSQSPSNKVTEKGKDVELRCDPISGHTALYWYRQSLGQGLEFLIYFQGNSAPDKSGLPSDRFSAERTGGSVSTLTIQRTQQEDSAVYLCASSRAGSSYNEQFFGPGTRLTVL.

The rearrangement links TRBV6-5 to TRBJ2-7, with 10 bases lining up with TRBD1. Looked up from germline, CDR1 is MNHEY and CDR2 is SVGAGI. V lost 8 bases and J lost 6; bases outside the gene matches: 7. The CDR3 is made up of 13 amino acids. The CDR3 DNA follows: TGTGCCAGCGAGGGGACAGGGGATAGCGAGCAGTACTTC. Translated: CASEGTGDSEQYF.

The V gene is TRBV7-8, the J gene TRBJ1-4; 7 bases are a match to TRBD1. The length of the CDR3 is 16 residues. Germline V gives CDR1 SGHVS, CDR2 FQNEAQ. V was clipped by 0 bases and J by 4 bases; unmatched bases: 5. CDR3 protein: CASSLAPTGVNEKLFF. The CDR3, as DNA: TGTGCCAGCAGCTTAGCGCCTACAGGGGTTAATGAAAAACTGTTTTTT.

The chain employs TRBV18 and TRBJ1-3; D not resolved. This CDR3 spans 13 amino acids. In germline, CDR1 is KGHSH, CDR2 LQKENI. The ends were cut back, 0 bases at V and 4 bases at J, with 4 bases in the middle. CDR3 loop: CASSPPQGNTIYF. CDR3 nucleotides: TGTGCCAGCTCACCACCTCAGGGAAACACCATATATTTT.

A few counts support this clone. This specimen includes other DNA sequences encoding the same CDR3. J is TRBJ1-2 and V is TRBV5-1, with TRBD1 matching over 7 bases. Germline CDR1 reads SGHRS; CDR2 reads YFSETQ. CDR3 length: 14 amino acids. J lost 0 bases, V lost 4 bases, and 3 bases had no gene match. CDR3 DNA sequence: TGCGCCAGCAGCAAACAGGGGCCTAACTATGGCTACACCTTC. Translated: CASSKQGPNYGYTF.

The chain has TRBV6-4 and TRBJ2-2; tentatively, D is TRBD2 (5 bases). Per the germline V gene, CDR1 is MRHNA and CDR2 is SNTAGT. This CDR3 contains 16 residues. Deletions cut 3 bases from V and 0 bases from J, with 11 bases between. Here the CDR3 DNA reads TGTGCCAGCAGTGAATTTGCGGGTACGAACACCGGGGAGCTGTTTTTT. Its protein is CASSEFAGTNTGELFF.

V usage is TRBV18 and J usage is TRBJ1-2; possible D gene TRBD1, 6 bases. Germline CDR1 KGHSH, CDR2 LQKENI. The CDR3 totals 13 residues. Trimming shortened V by 4 bases and J by 2 bases, and 8 bases separated the two germline ends. In nucleotides, the CDR3 is TGTGCCAGCTCACAAGGACAGAACTATGGCTACACCTTC. Translated, it gives CASSQGQNYGYTF.

This chain connects TRBV10-2 to TRBJ1-3; TRBD1 aligns across 8 bases. The CDR3 loop spans 20 amino acids. In germline, CDR1 is WSHSY, CDR2 SAAADI. The V gene end was trimmed by 1 base and the J gene end by 0 bases; junction bases not matched to a gene: 14. CDR3 DNA: TGCGCCAGCAGTGAGTGGGGGACAGGCCCTAACTTCCACTCTGGAAACACCATATATTTT. Translating gives CASSEWGTGPNFHSGNTIYF.

The chain links TRBV29-1 to TRBJ2-7; weak D call: TRBD1 (5 bases). This CDR3 has 12 amino acids. V was cut by 1 base and J by 7 bases, with 11 bases left in between. The germline CDR1 and CDR2 sequences are SQVTM and ANQGSEA. The CDR3 protein is CSVEGQLREQYF. The DNA of the CDR3 is TGCAGCGTTGAAGGACAGCTTCGAGAGCAGTACTTC.

This chain uses TRBV7-9 with TRBJ1-1; 7 bases match TRBD1. The CDR3 extends over 14 amino acids. Unmatched junction bases numbered 5, after V lost 4 bases and J lost 3 bases. CDR1 is SEHNR, CDR2 FQNEAQ, per germline (reference sequence). The CDR3 bases are TGTGCCAGCAGCTCCAGGACAGGTTACACTGAAGCTTTCTTT. The encoded protein is CASSSRTGYTEAFF.

The chain links TRBV2 to TRBJ2-2; D is perhaps TRBD2 (7 bases). The V gene's germline CDR1 is SNHLY and CDR2 FYNNEI. Trimming removed 7 bases from V and 5 bases from J, with 20 bases in between. This CDR3 spans 16 amino acids. Here the CDR3 DNA reads TGTGCCAGCAAGGGAGGGGGGCCAGGGACGACCGGGGAGCTGTTTTTT. Its protein is CASKGGGPGTTGELFF.

The chain is built from TRBV10-3 and TRBJ1-6; 7 nucleotides agree with TRBD1. The V gene end was trimmed by 4 bases and the J gene end by 0 bases; junction bases not matched to a gene: 6. The CDR3 is 17 residues long. From germline, CDR1 is ENHRY and CDR2 SYGVKD. CDR3: CAISGTGVGSYNSPLHF. The CDR3 coding sequence is TGTGCCATCAGTGGGACAGGAGTGGGCTCCTATAATTCACCCCTCCACTTT.

This clone has a single count. The chain combines TRBV7-2 with TRBJ2-7; 12 bases map to TRBD2. Germline V gene lookup returns CDR1 SGHTA and CDR2 FQGNSA. The CDR3 sequence is 15 residues long. J gave up 4 bases and V 1 base, and 2 bases lay outside the gene matches. The CDR3 sequence is CASSLGGLAGYEQYF. In DNA form, the CDR3 reads TGTGCCAGCAGCTTAGGCGGACTAGCGGGGTACGAGCAGTACTTC.

The rearrangement joins TRBV27 to TRBJ1-4; 7 bases map to TRBD1. This CDR3 has 13 residues. CDR1 and CDR2 from the germline V gene are MNHEY and SMNVEV (reference sequence). The junction had 4 bases not matched to a gene; V was cut back by 8 bases and J by 4 bases. CDR3 nucleotides: TGTGCCAGCGGGACAGCCCATAATGAAAAACTGTTTTTT. Amino acids: CASGTAHNEKLFF.

This clone has just one count. The chain carries TRBV10-3 and TRBJ1-4; TRBD1 aligns across 8 bases. Losses at the gene ends were 0 bases for V and 0 bases for J; bases not matched to a gene: 3. Germline V gene lookup returns CDR1 ENHRY and CDR2 SYGVKD. The CDR3 is 17 amino acids. The CDR3 DNA reads TGTGCCATCAGTGAGTCGGCAGGGGGCGCAACTAATGAAAAACTGTTTTTT. It yields the protein CAISESAGGATNEKLFF.